This T cell receptor (beta chain) is drawn from a study of vaccination and CD4 T cells after COVID-19. About the study: Investigators drew the post-COVID samples a median around 93 days after diagnosis, with a range of 35 to 161. A CEFX pool, an HIV-1 Nef pool, or else no peptide went into the control cultures. Overall study results and limits: Vaccine-specific clones numbering 304 of 307 showed spike mono-reactivity in convalescent patients.

Treatment noted: approximately 11-day PBMC culture with coronavirus spike peptide pools or control peptides (ViraFEST assay). V gave up 9 bases and J gave up 2 bases, with 22 bases separating them. There are 16 residues in the CDR3. Germline V gene lookup returns CDR1 LGHNA and CDR2 YNFKEQ. The assay that was used to sequence DNA from cultured CD4+ T cells was the Oncomine TCR Beta short-read assay. One entry per CDR3 protein results from TCRdb running MiXCR on the PCR reads. The sample has 9,000 to 15,000 distinct CDR3 sequences, 50% to 60% seen once. As for this clonotype: The antigen is not known.

V usage is TRBV4-2 and J usage is TRBJ1-2; possibly TRBD1 for D (5 bases). The clonotype comes from a human donor who had recovered from COVID-19. Sequencing was done on a sample of CD4+ T cells from blood, cultured in vitro. The CDR3 DNA sequence: TGTGCCAGTCGGACTGGACACTACCAATCCAACTATGGCTACACCTTC. Amino acids: CASRTGHYQSNYGYTF.